The 30 T cell receptor beta chains below come from one sample, sequenced in a study of cytomegalovirus exposure and HLA in healthy donors. The PCR employed 60 Vbeta primers together with 13 Jbeta primers. The protocol was immunoSEQ multiplex PCR, while the TCRdb copy is restricted to in-frame clones and leaves out a portion. The table lists 100,000 to 150,000 clones, less than 20% of them singletons, with under 2.5% in the top ten. The sequencing sample was made of PBMCs. Every receptor here comes from a woman aged 18-29 years in good health and CMV-seronegative.

V and J are TRBV27 and TRBJ1-5; 7 bases line up with TRBD1. The CDR3 covers 19 residues. Germline trimming cut 5 bases from V and 0 bases from J; bases unmatched to any gene: 16. Looked up from germline, CDR1 is MNHEY and CDR2 is SMNVEV (reference sequence). This chain's CDR3 is CASSQSPIHRGNSNQPQHF. The DNA of the CDR3 is TGTGCCAGCAGTCAATCCCCGATCCACAGGGGTAATAGCAATCAGCCCCAGCATTTT.

The rearrangement uses TRBV29-1 and TRBJ2-1; D perhaps matches TRBD2 (6 bases). CDR3 size: 11 residues. Germline assignment: CDR1 SQVTM and CDR2 ANQGSEA. Trimming took off 6 bases at V and 9 bases at J, with 12 bases between the two ends. The CDR3 here is CSVAEGSEQFF. The CDR3 region has the DNA TGCAGCGTGGCGGAGGGGAGTGAGCAGTTCTTC.

This clone was counted a few times. The DNA for the CDR3 is TGCGCCAGCAGCTTGGAAGGGGTAATGCCCAATACGCAGTATTTT. The encoded protein is CASSLEGVMPNTQYF. The chain joins TRBV5-1 to TRBJ2-3, with a possible D match to TRBD1 (5 bases). V lost 0 bases and J 7 bases, leaving 15 bases between the germline ends. Germline CDR1 SGHRS, CDR2 YFSETQ. The CDR3 runs to 15 residues. Supplemented by reference TRBV5-1 and TRBJ2-3, the full variable domain reads KAGVTQTPRYLIKTRGQQVTLSCSPISGHRSVSWYQQTPGQGLQFLFEYFSETQRNKGNFPGRFSGRQFSNSRSEMNVSTLELGDSALYLCASSLEGVMPNTQYFGPGTRLTVL.

CDR3 nucleotide sequence: TGTGCCAGCAGTGAATCAGATCAGCCCCAGCATTTT. This sequence encodes CASSESDQPQHF. The chain employs TRBV25-1 and TRBJ1-5, with no clear D. The CDR3 runs 12 residues. Trimming cost V 1 base and J 5 bases, with 3 bases left between them. Germline V gives CDR1 MGHDK, CDR2 SYGVNS.

The V gene is TRBV7-2, the J gene TRBJ2-1, with no clear D. Germline V gene sequence: CDR1 SGHTA, CDR2 FQGNSA. V was trimmed by 3 bases and J by 11 bases, leaving 20 bases between them. This CDR3 is built from 15 residues. The CDR3 DNA reads TGTGCCAGCAGCTTCACCTCGAAGGAAAACTATAAGCAGTTCTTC. It translates to CASSFTSKENYKQFF. The full variable domain, completed using reference TRBV7-2 and TRBJ2-1, is GAGVSQSPSNKVTEKGKDVELRCDPISGHTALYWYRQSLGQGLEFLIYFQGNSAPDKSGLPSDRFSAERTGGSVSTLTIQRTQQEDSAVYLCASSFTSKENYKQFFGPGTRLTVL.

This clone was found a few times. The chain couples TRBV4-3 to TRBJ2-3; TRBD1 might be the D (6 bases). The CDR3 is 14 amino acids. Germline loops: CDR1 LGHNA, CDR2 YSLEER. V was shortened by 2 bases and J by 3 bases, with 9 bases between the two germline ends. The CDR3 loop is CASSQNQGTDTQYF. CDR3 DNA: TGCGCCAGCAGCCAAAATCAGGGGACAGATACGCAGTATTTT.

This clone was detected only a few times. The gene calls are TRBV28 and TRBJ2-6; 8 nucleotides agree with TRBD1. The trim removed 10 bases at V and 2 bases at J, leaving 16 bases unmatched. The CDR3 covers 18 residues. Germline V gene data show CDR1 as MDHEN and CDR2 as SYDVKM. The CDR3 here is CATTVRAGGPPGANVLTF. CDR3 bases: TGTGCCACCACAGTTAGGGCAGGGGGCCCTCCTGGGGCCAACGTCCTGACTTTC.

The J gene is TRBJ1-5, the V gene TRBV4-1, with D maybe TRBD1 (6 bases). Trimming pared 2 bases from V and 0 bases from J, leaving 8 bases between. CDR3 size: 15 residues. Germline-derived CDR1 and CDR2 are MGHRA and YSYEKL. CDR3: CASSQRRGSNQPQHF. The DNA of the CDR3 is TGCGCCAGCAGCCAACGCAGGGGTAGCAATCAGCCCCAGCATTTT.

This clone was recorded a few times. The chain recombines TRBV2 with TRBJ1-1; 7 bases align to TRBD1. The V gene end was trimmed by 6 bases and the J gene end by 4 bases; junction bases not matched to a gene: 5. CDR3 length: 13 residues. CDR1 and CDR2 from the germline V gene are SNHLY and FYNNEI. The CDR3 sequence: CASRLAGGTEAFF. The CDR3 nucleotides are TGTGCCAGCAGGCTTGCAGGGGGCACTGAAGCTTTCTTT. The variable domain in full, completed from reference TRBV2 and TRBJ1-1, reads EPEVTQTPSHQVTQMGQEVILRCVPISNHLYFYWYRQILGQKVEFLVSFYNNEISEKSEIFDDQFSVERPDGSNFTLKIRSTKLEDSAMYFCASRLAGGTEAFFGQGTRLTVV.

This clone was seen a few times. The V and J genes are TRBV10-3 and TRBJ1-1; D ambiguous. Germline V gene lookup returns CDR1 ENHRY and CDR2 SYGVKD. CDR3 length: 14 residues. V lost 11 bases, J lost 4 bases, and 20 bases lay in between. The CDR3: CASAAGRGGTEAFF. CDR3 in DNA: TGTGCCTCCGCCGCGGGCCGAGGCGGCACTGAAGCTTTCTTT.

This clone was seen a few times. V and J are TRBV6-1 and TRBJ2-3, with D maybe TRBD2 (7 bases). V shed 4 bases and J shed 1 base, with 21 bases lying between them. Germline CDR1 is MNHNS and CDR2 is SASEGT. There are 18 residues in the CDR3. CDR3 nucleotide sequence: TGTGCCAGCAGTGTAGGGGGGGCCCCCCGTTTGGGCACAGATACGCAGTATTTT. This codes for CASSVGGAPRLGTDTQYF.

This clone was detected a few times. The CDR3 coding sequence is TGTGCCAGCAGCCCTAGTGGGGGGGGGAACACCGGGGAGCTGTTTTTT. As protein: CASSPSGGGNTGELFF. The chain recombines TRBV9 with TRBJ2-2; 7 nucleotides line up with TRBD2. This CDR3 spans 16 amino acids. Trimming at V came to 4 bases and at J to 1 base, leaving 7 bases not matched to a gene. Looked up from germline, CDR1 is SGDLS and CDR2 is YYNGEE.

This clone has more than one count but fewer than ten. V and J are TRBV2 and TRBJ1-4; unclear D gene. Germline CDR1 reads SNHLY; CDR2 reads FYNNEI. The CDR3 has 13 residues. V lost 7 bases, J lost 7 bases, and 13 bases lay in between. CDR3 loop: CASTEGSVEKLFF. The CDR3 DNA follows: TGTGCCAGCACGGAGGGAAGTGTTGAAAAACTGTTTTTT.

This clone was counted between two and nine times. This chain links TRBV11-2 with TRBJ2-7; 7 nucleotides align to TRBD1. V lost 1 base to trimming and J lost 2 bases; unmatched junction nucleotides: 8. CDR3 length equals 16 residues. The V gene's germline CDR1 is SGHAT and CDR2 FQNNGV. CDR3 amino acids: CASSLGVGGNTYEQYF. The CDR3 DNA reads TGTGCCAGCAGCTTAGGAGTAGGGGGCAACACCTACGAGCAGTACTTC.

This clone occurred a few times. The rearrangement uses TRBV15 and TRBJ1-2, with TRBD1 identical over 9 bases. This CDR3 has 19 residues. Germline V gene sequence: CDR1 LNHNV, CDR2 YYDKDF (reference sequence). Trimming cost V 2 bases and J 0 bases; bases outside gene matches: 13. The CDR3 DNA sequence: TGTGCCACCAGCAGATCTAGCCGGGACAGGGTCTCAGCTAACTATGGCTACACCTTC. This codes for CATSRSSRDRVSANYGYTF.

The V and J genes are TRBV9 and TRBJ2-1, with 10 positions matching TRBD2. Germline V gene sequence: CDR1 SGDLS, CDR2 YYNGEE. Germline trimming cut 4 bases from V and 3 bases from J; bases unmatched to any gene: 7. This CDR3 contains 16 residues. Here the CDR3 reads CASSRLAGGVYNEQFF. The CDR3 DNA reads TGTGCCAGCAGCAGATTAGCGGGAGGTGTCTACAATGAGCAGTTCTTC.

The chain is built from TRBV28 and TRBJ2-3, with D possibly being TRBD2 (6 bases). The germline V gene encodes CDR1 MDHEN and CDR2 SYDVKM. Trimming took 4 bases from V and 14 from J, leaving 19 bases between them. The CDR3 contains 13 residues. The CDR3 sequence is CASSSLSGPSGYF. The CDR3 DNA is TGTGCCAGCAGTTCCCTTAGCGGCCCCAGCGGGTATTTT.

This clone was detected only a few times. The gene calls are TRBV5-1 and TRBJ1-4; 10 nucleotides align to TRBD1. J was trimmed by 10 bases and V by 4 bases; bases with no gene match: 16. The CDR3 loop spans 17 amino acids. In germline, CDR1 is SGHRS, CDR2 YFSETQ. Here the CDR3 DNA reads TGCGCCAGCAGCCCCAACCGGGACAGGGGATATGTGGGAAAACTGTTTTTT. It encodes CASSPNRDRGYVGKLFF.

The chain recombines TRBV2 with TRBJ2-1, with TRBD2 identical over 8 bases. V was clipped by 4 bases and J by 0 bases; unmatched bases: 11. This CDR3 contains 18 residues. Germline CDR1 reads SNHLY; CDR2 reads FYNNEI. CDR3 nucleotide sequence: TGTGCCAGCAGTGGATTGCGGGGGGTCCTTCTCTCCTACAATGAGCAGTTCTTC. It translates to CASSGLRGVLLSYNEQFF.

The chain recombines TRBV4-1 with TRBJ2-3; maybe TRBD2 (5 bases). V was trimmed by 1 base and J by 4 bases, leaving 18 bases between them. The CDR3 spans 17 residues. Germline lookup yields CDR1 MGHRA and CDR2 YSYEKL. CDR3 nucleotides: TGCGCCAGCAGCCAAGGGCGTCTGGACGGGCGGGCAGATACGCAGTATTTT. This sequence encodes CASSQGRLDGRADTQYF.

This clone occurred a few times. V is TRBV28 and J is TRBJ1-2, with D possibly TRBD1 on 5 matching bases. The CDR3 contains 14 residues. V was pared by 2 bases and J by 4 bases, with 11 bases between. CDR1 and CDR2 from the germline V gene are MDHEN and SYDVKM. CDR3 coding DNA: TGTGCCAGCAGTTTAGACGTCAGGGTCTATGGCTACACCTTC. Translation: CASSLDVRVYGYTF.

This clone appeared a few times. The junction departs from germline at one end; a sequencing error may be responsible. The chain has TRBV7-2 and TRBJ2-3; perhaps TRBD2 as D (5 bases). The CDR3 is 14 residues long. Germline CDR1 SGHTA, CDR2 FQGNSA. The CDR3 reads CASSPRGSTDTQYF. DNA of the CDR3: TGTGCCAGCAGCCCCCGAGGGAGCACGGATACGCAGTATTTT.

The gene calls are TRBV2 and TRBJ2-5, with 8 positions matching TRBD2. The CDR3 totals 13 residues. Germline loops: CDR1 SNHLY, CDR2 FYNNEI. With 7 bases clipped from V and 4 bases from J, the junction kept 5 bases outside the gene matches. Written as DNA, the CDR3 is TGTGCCAGCAATTTCGGGGGGGGAGAGACCCAGTACTTC. Translating it yields CASNFGGGETQYF.

The V call is TRBV10-3, the J call TRBJ1-3; D ambiguous. The CDR3 covers 13 residues. Looked up from germline, CDR1 is ENHRY and CDR2 is SYGVKD. The V and J ends lost 11 bases and 0 bases respectively, with 11 bases between them. For the CDR3, the DNA is TGTGCCGTGCGCGGTTACTCTGGAAACACCATATATTTT. It specifies CAVRGYSGNTIYF.

This clone was detected a few times. This chain joins TRBV28 and TRBJ2-1, with TRBD2 as a possible D gene (5 bases). Trimming shortened V by 9 bases and J by 0 bases, and 15 bases separated the two germline ends. In germline, CDR1 is MDHEN, CDR2 SYDVKM. There are 15 residues in the CDR3. The chain's CDR3 is CASSPTGSSYNEQFF. The CDR3 nucleotides read TGTGCCAGTTCCCCGACGGGGAGCTCCTACAATGAGCAGTTCTTC.

The J gene is TRBJ1-1, the V gene TRBV7-2, with TRBD1 as a possible D gene (5 bases). This CDR3 region has 14 residues. CDR1 and CDR2 from the germline V gene are SGHTA and FQGNSA. V gave up 5 bases and J gave up 8 bases, with 18 bases separating them. CDR3 sequence (DNA): TGTGCCAGCAGCCGGGGGAGAGGTCAGATAGAAGCTTTCTTT. Translation: CASSRGRGQIEAFF.

The chain has TRBV7-6 and TRBJ2-5, with 8 bases lining up with TRBD2. V shed 1 base, J shed 3 bases, and the junction held 10 bases outside the gene matches. This CDR3 is 17 amino acids long. CDR1 is SGHVS and CDR2 is FNYEAQ in the germline V gene. The CDR3 here is CASSLESSGELKETQYF. CDR3 in DNA: TGTGCCAGCAGCTTAGAAAGTAGCGGGGAGTTAAAAGAGACCCAGTACTTC.

The chain carries TRBV15 and TRBJ1-4; no clear D gene. The CDR3 is 17 residues long. Deletions cut 3 bases from V and 5 bases from J, with 19 bases between. Germline CDR1 is LNHNV and CDR2 is YYDKDF (reference sequence). CDR3 nucleotide sequence: TGTGCCACCAGCAGCTCCCCCCTTGATGTAGAAAATGAAAAACTGTTTTTT. Amino acid sequence: CATSSSPLDVENEKLFF.

V usage is TRBV30 and J usage is TRBJ1-5, with D perhaps TRBD1 (6 bases). Germline values: CDR1 GTSNPN, CDR2 SVGIG (reference sequence). The length of the CDR3 is 14 residues. The ends were cut back, 0 bases at V and 7 bases at J, with 13 bases in the middle. The CDR3 here is CAWSVGGRGQPQHF. DNA of the CDR3: TGTGCCTGGAGTGTCGGGGGGCGCGGACAGCCCCAGCATTTT.

The rearrangement links TRBV4-1 to TRBJ2-1; 7 bases match TRBD2. Germline V gene lookup returns CDR1 MGHRA and CDR2 YSYEKL. V was clipped by 1 base and J by 8 bases; unmatched bases: 11. The length of the CDR3 is 16 residues. CDR3 loop: CASSQGGRATLDEQFF. CDR3 DNA: TGCGCCAGCAGCCAAGGTGGGAGGGCGACCCTCGATGAGCAGTTCTTC.